This TCR beta chain was captured in a study of cytomegalovirus exposure and HLA in healthy donors. CDR1 and CDR2 from the germline V gene are MNHEY and SMNVEV (reference sequence). The CDR3 totals 15 residues. V lost 5 bases, J lost 8 bases, and 13 bases stayed unmatched. Points on this clone: The antigen is not known.

Findings and caveats of the study: In a later analysis, at a false discovery rate of 0.05, about 16,000 TCR beta sequences matched HLA alleles. The authors confirmed in vitro that three CMV-associated chains were specific for CMV antigens.

Amplification used 60 Vbeta primers and 13 Jbeta primers. Using immunoSEQ multiplex PCR, the repertoire was profiled, and TCRdb retains in-frame clones only, with some absent. The data show some 200,000 clones, approximately 78% seen once. Material for sequencing was PBMCs. The chain uses TRBV27 and TRBJ1-2; 8 bases agree with TRBD1. This clonotype was obtained from a woman aged 35 to 49 in good health and CMV-seronegative. The CDR3 nucleotides read TGTGCCAGCAGTCCGAGGCTGGACAGGGCGGGCGGCTACACCTTC. It codes for CASSPRLDRAGGYTF.